These T cell receptor beta chains were read from a single sample in a study of blood T cell repertoires in COVID-19. Sequencing was performed with immunoSEQ multiplex PCR; in TCRdb, only in-frame clones are kept and a portion is missing. The sample shows around 150,000 clones, around 85% of them seen only once. What was sequenced was peripheral blood. These receptors all stem from a human donor with acute or convalescent COVID-19. The donor label of this sample is uncertain. Each CDR3 is given with its conserved first and last residue. Fields, in order: clone size, V gene, J gene, CDR3 length, D gene, CDR3 protein, CDR3 DNA. The D gene is left open where the match is weak. Only part of the rows carry a size: once, few, many, or a class if the clone is expanded.

abundance: -
v_gene: TRBV10-3
j_gene: TRBJ1-2
len: 13
d_gene: -
CDR3aa: CAISEGSGYGYTF
CDR3nt: TGTGCCATCAGTGAAGGGTCAGGGTATGGCTACACCTTC

abundance: -
v_gene: TRBV30
j_gene: TRBJ1-6
len: 15
d_gene: -
CDR3aa: CAWSGRSSYNSPLHF
CDR3nt: TGTGCCTGGAGTGGTCGGAGCTCCTATAATTCACCCCTCCACTTT

abundance: -
v_gene: TRBV25-1
j_gene: TRBJ1-2
len: 13
d_gene: -
CDR3aa: CASSDLGRPGYTF
CDR3nt: TGTGCCAGCAGTGATCTTGGGAGACCTGGCTACACCTTC

abundance: -
v_gene: TRBV19
j_gene: TRBJ1-1
len: 13
d_gene: -
CDR3aa: CASDSYPNTEAFF
CDR3nt: TGTGCCAGTGACAGCTACCCGAACACTGAAGCTTTCTTT

abundance: -
v_gene: TRBV6-2/TRBV6-3
j_gene: TRBJ1-1
len: 16
d_gene: TRBD1
CDR3aa: CASSKDRGEGNTEAFF
CDR3nt: TGTGCCAGCAGTAAAGACAGGGGAGAGGGGAACACTGAAGCTTTCTTT

abundance: -
v_gene: TRBV6-1
j_gene: TRBJ2-7
len: 14
d_gene: -
CDR3aa: CASSDGGGPYEQYF
CDR3nt: TGTGCCAGCAGTGACGGGGGTGGACCCTACGAGCAGTACTTC

abundance: -
v_gene: TRBV7-8
j_gene: TRBJ1-5
len: 14
d_gene: -
CDR3aa: CASSLGDWGQPQHF
CDR3nt: TGTGCCAGCAGCTTAGGGGACTGGGGACAGCCCCAGCATTTT

abundance: -
v_gene: TRBV5-1
j_gene: TRBJ1-1
len: 16
d_gene: TRBD1
CDR3aa: CASSNLGQGVGTEAFF
CDR3nt: TGCGCCAGCAGCAACCTGGGACAGGGAGTAGGAACTGAAGCTTTCTTT

abundance: -
v_gene: TRBV11-2
j_gene: TRBJ2-4
len: 12
d_gene: TRBD2
CDR3aa: CASSPRGVIQYF
CDR3nt: TGTGCCAGCAGCCCGCGGGGGGTCATTCAGTACTTC

abundance: -
v_gene: TRBV19
j_gene: TRBJ2-2
len: 14
d_gene: -
CDR3aa: CASRMGQNTGELFF
CDR3nt: TGTGCCAGTCGAATGGGACAAAACACCGGGGAGCTGTTTTTT

abundance: -
v_gene: TRBV19
j_gene: TRBJ1-2
len: 14
d_gene: TRBD1
CDR3aa: CATQTGKSTPSYTF
CDR3nt: TGTGCCACCCAGACAGGGAAAAGCACCCCATCCTACACCTTC

abundance: few
v_gene: TRBV9
j_gene: TRBJ1-6
len: 16
d_gene: TRBD1
CDR3aa: CASSPGQGAYNSPLHF
CDR3nt: TGTGCCAGCAGCCCCGGACAGGGAGCATATAATTCACCCCTCCACTTT

abundance: once
v_gene: TRBV5-1
j_gene: TRBJ1-4
len: 15
d_gene: TRBD1
CDR3aa: CASSSTGGGGEKLFF
CDR3nt: TGCGCCAGCAGCTCGACAGGGGGAGGGGGTGAAAAACTGTTTTTT

abundance: -
v_gene: TRBV6-5
j_gene: TRBJ2-2
len: 14
d_gene: TRBD2
CDR3aa: CASRTSGNTGELFF
CDR3nt: TGTGCCAGCCGGACTAGCGGGAACACCGGGGAGCTGTTTTTT

abundance: few
v_gene: TRBV18
j_gene: TRBJ1-5
len: 15
d_gene: TRBD1
CDR3aa: CASSPAGGRNQPQHF
CDR3nt: TGTGCCAGCTCACCAGCAGGGGGACGCAATCAGCCCCAGCATTTT

abundance: -
v_gene: TRBV18
j_gene: TRBJ2-4
len: 17
d_gene: -
CDR3aa: CASSPPGTILAKNIQYF
CDR3nt: TGTGCCAGCTCACCACCGGGGACAATACTAGCCAAAAACATTCAGTACTTC

abundance: -
v_gene: TRBV7-9
j_gene: TRBJ2-1
len: 16
d_gene: TRBD1
CDR3aa: CASSLGQGYRYNEQFF
CDR3nt: TGTGCCAGCAGCCTGGGACAGGGGTACCGATACAATGAGCAGTTCTTC

abundance: -
v_gene: TRBV5-6
j_gene: TRBJ1-5
len: 14
d_gene: -
CDR3aa: CASSLNSKNQPQHF
CDR3nt: TGTGCCAGCAGCTTGAACTCTAAGAATCAGCCCCAGCATTTT

abundance: -
v_gene: TRBV5-6
j_gene: TRBJ1-2
len: 14
d_gene: -
CDR3aa: CASSLLGGNYGYTF
CDR3nt: TGTGCCAGCAGCTTGTTAGGAGGTAACTATGGCTACACCTTC

abundance: once
v_gene: TRBV4-3
j_gene: TRBJ2-7
len: 17
d_gene: TRBD1
CDR3aa: CASSPETGQGAAYEQYF
CDR3nt: TGCGCCAGCAGCCCCGAAACGGGACAGGGGGCCGCCTACGAGCAGTACTTC

abundance: -
v_gene: TRBV7-9
j_gene: TRBJ2-5
len: 14
d_gene: -
CDR3aa: CASSLGGFEETQYF
CDR3nt: TGTGCCAGCAGCTTAGGAGGGTTTGAGGAGACCCAGTACTTC

abundance: -
v_gene: TRBV10-2
j_gene: TRBJ1-6
len: 15
d_gene: -
CDR3aa: CATSHHRAVGTPLHF
CDR3nt: TGCGCCACTTCGCACCACAGGGCCGTAGGAACACCCCTCCACTTT

abundance: -
v_gene: TRBV19
j_gene: TRBJ2-4
len: 14
d_gene: TRBD1
CDR3aa: CASRGTGDKNIQYF
CDR3nt: TGTGCCAGTAGGGGTACAGGGGACAAAAACATTCAGTACTTC

abundance: -
v_gene: TRBV20-1
j_gene: TRBJ2-7
len: 11
d_gene: TRBD1
CDR3aa: CRGDRANEQYF
CDR3nt: TGCAGGGGGGACAGGGCTAACGAGCAGTACTTC